This record covers a single TCR beta chain. These data are taken from a study of blood T cells in healthy people across ages. This CDR3 is 15 amino acids long. Germline V gene sequence: CDR1 SGHTA, CDR2 FQGNSA. Using a J-beta primer mix together with a sample-barcoded 5' primer, a second PCR was run for about 6 to 12 cycles. Using its own MiXCR run on the 5' RACE reads, TCRdb lists one record per CDR3 protein. The sample holds almost 800,000 distinct CDR3 sequences; 58% are singletons and the top ten take approximately 21%. The TCR comes from a man aged 30-40 years in good health. The sequenced sample was blood. V and J are TRBV7-2 and TRBJ2-5; possibly TRBD2 for D (6 bases). The J call is uncertain, as TRBJ2-7 better fits the DNA end. For the CDR3, the DNA is TGTGCCAGCAGCCTCATGGGCGGGGCCGACCTCGAGCAGTACTTC. This encodes CASSLMGGADLEQYF.